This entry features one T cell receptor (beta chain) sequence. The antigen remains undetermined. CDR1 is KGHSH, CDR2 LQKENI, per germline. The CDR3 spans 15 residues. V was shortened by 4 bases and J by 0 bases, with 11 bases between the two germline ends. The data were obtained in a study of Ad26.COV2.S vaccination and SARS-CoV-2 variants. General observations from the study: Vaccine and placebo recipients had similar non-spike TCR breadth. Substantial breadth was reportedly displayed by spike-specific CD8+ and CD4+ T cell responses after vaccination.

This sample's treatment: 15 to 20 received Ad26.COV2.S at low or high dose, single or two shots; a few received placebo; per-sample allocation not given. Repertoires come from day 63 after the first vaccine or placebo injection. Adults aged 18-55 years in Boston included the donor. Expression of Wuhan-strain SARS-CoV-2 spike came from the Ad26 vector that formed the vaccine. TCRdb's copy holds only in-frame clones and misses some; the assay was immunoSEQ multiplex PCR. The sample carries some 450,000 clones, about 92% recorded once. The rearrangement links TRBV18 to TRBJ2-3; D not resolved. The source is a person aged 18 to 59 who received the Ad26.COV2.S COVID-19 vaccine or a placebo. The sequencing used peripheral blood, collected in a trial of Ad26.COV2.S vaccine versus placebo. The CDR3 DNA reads TGTGCCAGCTCACTGGCCGTTTCAAGCACAGATACGCAGTATTTT. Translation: CASSLAVSSTDTQYF.